Shown below are 5 T cell receptor beta chains from a single sample sequenced in a study of human T cells and chemical hapten exposure. TCRdb analysed the RACE reads with MiXCR anew, one entry per CDR3 protein. The sample includes approximately 52,000 distinct CDR3 sequences, approximately 8.8% seen only once; the top ten take 13% to 15%. Sample time point: pre-sensitization, week 0. Treatment in this sample: therapeutic diphenylcyclopropenone sensitization with weekly scalp DPC. The input for sequencing was whole blood, taken in connection with sensitization to the hapten diphenylcyclopropenone (DPC). The receptors were sampled from a woman between 40 and 50 years old with alopecia areata. Some clones in this sample may be carry-over from other donors' samples.

This sequence joins TRBV5-1 and TRBJ1-2; 7 bases agree with TRBD1. The CDR3 has 14 residues. The germline gives CDR1 SGHRS, CDR2 YFSETQ. V was clipped by 4 bases and J by 2 bases; unmatched bases: 5. CDR3 sequence: CASSATTGNYGYTF. CDR3 coding DNA: TGCGCCAGCAGCGCTACGACAGGGAACTATGGCTACACCTTC.

Of note for this clonotype: Just one base apart from a much larger clone, this may be a read error. The chain has TRBV6-5 and TRBJ1-2; D gene unclear. The germline V gene encodes CDR1 MNHEY and CDR2 SVGAGI. The CDR3 extends over 14 amino acids. V lost 1 base and J lost 8, with 14 bases in between. CDR3 sequence (DNA): TGTGCCAGCAGTTACTTTGGAGGGCCGAAGGGCTACACCTTC. This sequence encodes CASSYFGGPKGYTF.

This clonotype was seen repeatedly, ten times or more. The V call is TRBV20-1, the J call TRBJ2-3, with 8 positions matching TRBD2. Trimming at V came to 4 bases and at J to 6 bases, leaving 12 bases not matched to a gene. Germline V gives CDR1 DFQATT, CDR2 SNEGSKA (reference sequence). The CDR3 consists of 15 residues. This CDR3 reads CSATGGGTKVDTQYF. The CDR3, as DNA: TGCAGTGCTACCGGCGGGGGGACCAAGGTGGATACGCAGTATTTT.

This clonotype was observed at least ten times. V is TRBV6-1 and J is TRBJ1-5; unclear D gene. The germline CDR1 and CDR2 sequences are MNHNS and SASEGT. V lost 7 bases, J lost 0 bases, and 16 bases lay in between. CDR3 size: 16 residues. The CDR3 DNA reads TGTGCCAGCACGAGGGATTGGGGTTATAGCAATCAGCCCCAGCATTTT. The encoded protein is CASTRDWGYSNQPQHF.

This clonotype appeared a few times. The V gene is TRBV5-1, the J gene TRBJ2-1; no clear D. The V end lost 5 bases, the J end lost 4 bases, and 13 bases lay between the germline ends. This CDR3 is built from 14 residues. The germline V gene encodes CDR1 SGHRS and CDR2 YFSETQ. The CDR3: CASSTRGDYNEQFF. For the CDR3, the DNA is TGCGCCAGCAGTACGCGCGGCGATTACAATGAGCAGTTCTTC.